This T cell receptor (beta chain) was retrieved from a study of T cells in Graves' hyperthyroidism and ophthalmopathy. Hyperthyroidism, newly diagnosed and lasting under 2 months, affected patients aged 18 to 65. What was amplified from RNA transcripts were TCR beta CDR3 regions. During a first-round RT-PCR of the TCR CDR3, the HTBI primer set was used. TCRdb processed the multiplex PCR reads anew with MiXCR; each CDR3 protein has one entry. The repertoire consists of approximately 590,000 distinct CDR3 sequences, with less than 20% occurring once and the leading ten covering around 7.5%. This clonotype was seen a few times. Germline-derived CDR1 and CDR2 are ENHRY and SYGVKD. Trimming took 2 bases from V and 7 from J, leaving 8 bases between them. The CDR3 is 12 amino acids.

This rearrangement joins TRBV10-3 to TRBJ2-5; D is unresolved. The sequencing input was blood. The sequence was obtained from a woman aged 25 to 39 with Graves' hyperthyroidism. The CDR3 reads CAISEGERTQYF. Written as DNA, the CDR3 is TGTGCCATCAGTGAGGGGGAACGGACCCAGTACTTC.